The rows below give T cell receptor beta chains drawn from one sample of a study of CD8 T cells in Susac syndrome. TCRdb recomputed calls from the immunoSEQ multiplex PCR reads with MiXCR, one row per CDR3 protein. The profile shows about 150,000 distinct CDR3 sequences, about 96% of them singletons. The source material was CD4+ T cells from PBMCs. The receptors stem from a human donor with Susac syndrome. Each CDR3 is given with its conserved first and last residue. A D gene is named only where the DNA matches it firmly.

j_call v_call d_call cdr3_aa
TRBJ1-1 TRBV4-1 - CASSSLAGRTLNTEAFF
TRBJ2-7 TRBV11-2 TRBD2 CASSSVSSSGKYEQYF
TRBJ2-3 TRBV5-1 - CASSLERSGTDTQYF
TRBJ1-2 TRBV20-1 - CSAVRDASTYGYTF
TRBJ2-3 TRBV4-3 - CASSQWQGSTDTQYF
TRBJ1-1 TRBV5-1 TRBD1 CASSFRQGGIREAFF
TRBJ2-5 TRBV20-1 - CSAGKGETQYF
TRBJ2-3 TRBV7-2 - CASSLGVEDTQYF
TRBJ1-2 TRBV20-1 TRBD1 CSAIRDRDDYTF
TRBJ2-5 TRBV3-1 - CASSQADQETQYF
TRBJ1-2 TRBV20-1 - CSAPRDGNYGYTF
TRBJ1-6 TRBV15 - CATSRGGDYYSPLHF
TRBJ2-2 TRBV14 TRBD1 CASSPGTGHTGELFF
TRBJ2-7 TRBV20-1 - CSASLLAMASEQYF
TRBJ2-5 TRBV5-1 - CASRPPRSGQETQYF
TRBJ2-4 TRBV27 TRBD1 CASSKPDRRNIQYF
TRBJ1-2 TRBV19 - CASRDNYGYTF
TRBJ1-1 TRBV29-1 - CSVEAGQRNTEAFF
TRBJ2-1 TRBV5-1 - CASREGGAEQFF
TRBJ2-5 TRBV29-1 TRBD1 CSVERGLGETQYF
TRBJ2-5 TRBV30 - CAWSQGGETQYF
TRBJ2-5 TRBV9 - CASSTAAVETQYF
TRBJ2-5 TRBV29-1 TRBD1 CSVQRQGFQETQYF
TRBJ2-3 TRBV5-4 - CASSFGLAGSTDTQYF
TRBJ2-3 TRBV7-6 TRBD2 CASSFTSGRATDTQYF